These 10 T cell receptor beta chains share one sample of origin, sequenced in a study of PD-L1 blockade in urothelial cancer. Assay used: immunoSEQ multiplex PCR; TCRdb lists only in-frame clones, some missing. The table records 50,000 or so clones, about 86% of them present only once. Indicated time point: pretreatment peripheral blood. The sequences come from PBMCs, collected around atezolizumab (anti-PD-L1) treatment. These receptors were obtained from a man aged 55 to 70 with urothelial cancer.

V is TRBV6-4 and J is TRBJ1-3; perhaps TRBD1 as D (6 bases). Trimming removed 2 bases from V and 0 bases from J, with 14 bases in between. Germline lookup yields CDR1 MRHNA and CDR2 SNTAGT. This CDR3 is built from 17 residues. The CDR3 coding sequence is TGTGCCAGCAGTGACAGGACAGCCCGGACCTCTGGAAACACCATATATTTT. Protein sequence: CASSDRTARTSGNTIYF.

The chain links TRBV9 to TRBJ2-3; 10 bases line up with TRBD1. Trimming at V came to 3 bases and at J to 2 bases, leaving 6 bases not matched to a gene. This CDR3 is 16 amino acids long. Per the germline V gene, CDR1 is SGDLS and CDR2 is YYNGEE. This CDR3 reads CASSGLGQGLTDTQYF. The CDR3 DNA follows: TGTGCCAGCAGCGGATTGGGACAGGGGCTCACAGATACGCAGTATTTT.

This clone showed up just a few times. The gene calls are TRBV4-1 and TRBJ2-3; 11 bases align to TRBD2. The CDR3 has 18 amino acids. V lost 4 bases to trimming and J lost 4 bases; unmatched junction nucleotides: 13. Germline V gene sequence: CDR1 MGHRA, CDR2 YSYEKL. The CDR3 spells CASSRLAGGGGNADTQYF. Written as DNA, the CDR3 is TGCGCCAGCAGCCGGCTAGCGGGGGGTGGGGGTAACGCAGATACGCAGTATTTT.

This chain connects TRBV9 to TRBJ2-5; 12 bases are shared with TRBD2. V dropped 0 bases and J dropped 5; count of bases not matched to a gene: 11. Per the germline V gene, CDR1 is SGDLS and CDR2 is YYNGEE. There are 18 residues in the CDR3. The CDR3 protein is CASSVDATSGGRGETQYF. The CDR3 DNA sequence: TGTGCCAGCAGCGTAGACGCGACTAGCGGGGGCCGGGGGGAGACCCAGTACTTC.

This sequence joins TRBV6-1 and TRBJ2-3; TRBD2 aligns across 9 bases. Germline V gives CDR1 MNHNS, CDR2 SASEGT. The V and J ends lost 2 bases and 2 bases, in that order; junction bases with no gene match: 5. The length of the CDR3 is 16 residues. CDR3 in DNA: TGTGCCAGCAGTGAATCCAGCGGGAGGTTCACAGATACGCAGTATTTT. This translates into CASSESSGRFTDTQYF.

The V gene is TRBV9, the J gene TRBJ2-1, with 7 bases identical to TRBD1. The CDR3 spans 17 residues. After removal of 4 bases from V and 0 bases from J, the junction contained 10 bases not matched to a gene. From germline, CDR1 is SGDLS and CDR2 YYNGEE. The CDR3 region has the DNA TGTGCCAGCAGCCTCCAAGGGGGCCAAGGCTCCTACAATGAGCAGTTCTTC. Translated: CASSLQGGQGSYNEQFF.

This clone occurred once. The chain joins TRBV5-1 to TRBJ2-1, with a weak D call TRBD1 (5 bases). V lost 6 bases, J lost 5 bases, and 15 bases lay in between. The CDR3 consists of 14 residues. CDR1 SGHRS and CDR2 YFSETQ come from the germline V gene. In DNA form, the CDR3 reads TGCGCCAGCACCTTTGGGCAGGGAAACAATGAGCAGTTCTTC. Translation gives CASTFGQGNNEQFF.

This chain joins TRBV6-4 and TRBJ2-7; TRBD2 might be the D (5 bases). The CDR3 runs 12 residues. The V end was cut by 5 bases, the J end by 6 bases, with 11 bases between. Looked up from germline, CDR1 is MRHNA and CDR2 is SNTAGT. The CDR3 DNA follows: TGTGCCAGCAGTCCGGGAAATGGCGAGCAGTACTTC. Amino acids: CASSPGNGEQYF.

The chain uses TRBV18 and TRBJ2-5; D remains unclear. Trimming removed 3 bases at V and 2 bases at J, with 10 bases between. CDR1 is KGHSH and CDR2 is LQKENI in the germline V gene. This CDR3 comprises 14 residues. CDR3 DNA sequence: TGTGCCAGCTCACCGGTTAGCTGGCAAGAGACCCAGTACTTC. It encodes CASSPVSWQETQYF.

This clone was recorded a few times. CDR3 in DNA: TGTGCCAGTAGTATAAATCGCAATGAGCAGTTCTTC. Translating gives CASSINRNEQFF. The chain combines TRBV19 with TRBJ2-1; D is uncertain. The CDR3 consists of 12 residues. Germline loops: CDR1 LNHDA, CDR2 SQIVND (reference sequence). V was trimmed by 2 bases and J by 6 bases, leaving 5 bases between them. Filled out from reference TRBV19 and TRBJ2-1, the complete variable domain reads DGGITQSPKYLFRKEGQNVTLSCEQNLNHDAMYWYRQDPGQGLRLIYYSQIVNDFQKGDIAEGYSVSREKKESFPLTVTSAQKNPTAFYLCASSINRNEQFFGPGTRLTVL.